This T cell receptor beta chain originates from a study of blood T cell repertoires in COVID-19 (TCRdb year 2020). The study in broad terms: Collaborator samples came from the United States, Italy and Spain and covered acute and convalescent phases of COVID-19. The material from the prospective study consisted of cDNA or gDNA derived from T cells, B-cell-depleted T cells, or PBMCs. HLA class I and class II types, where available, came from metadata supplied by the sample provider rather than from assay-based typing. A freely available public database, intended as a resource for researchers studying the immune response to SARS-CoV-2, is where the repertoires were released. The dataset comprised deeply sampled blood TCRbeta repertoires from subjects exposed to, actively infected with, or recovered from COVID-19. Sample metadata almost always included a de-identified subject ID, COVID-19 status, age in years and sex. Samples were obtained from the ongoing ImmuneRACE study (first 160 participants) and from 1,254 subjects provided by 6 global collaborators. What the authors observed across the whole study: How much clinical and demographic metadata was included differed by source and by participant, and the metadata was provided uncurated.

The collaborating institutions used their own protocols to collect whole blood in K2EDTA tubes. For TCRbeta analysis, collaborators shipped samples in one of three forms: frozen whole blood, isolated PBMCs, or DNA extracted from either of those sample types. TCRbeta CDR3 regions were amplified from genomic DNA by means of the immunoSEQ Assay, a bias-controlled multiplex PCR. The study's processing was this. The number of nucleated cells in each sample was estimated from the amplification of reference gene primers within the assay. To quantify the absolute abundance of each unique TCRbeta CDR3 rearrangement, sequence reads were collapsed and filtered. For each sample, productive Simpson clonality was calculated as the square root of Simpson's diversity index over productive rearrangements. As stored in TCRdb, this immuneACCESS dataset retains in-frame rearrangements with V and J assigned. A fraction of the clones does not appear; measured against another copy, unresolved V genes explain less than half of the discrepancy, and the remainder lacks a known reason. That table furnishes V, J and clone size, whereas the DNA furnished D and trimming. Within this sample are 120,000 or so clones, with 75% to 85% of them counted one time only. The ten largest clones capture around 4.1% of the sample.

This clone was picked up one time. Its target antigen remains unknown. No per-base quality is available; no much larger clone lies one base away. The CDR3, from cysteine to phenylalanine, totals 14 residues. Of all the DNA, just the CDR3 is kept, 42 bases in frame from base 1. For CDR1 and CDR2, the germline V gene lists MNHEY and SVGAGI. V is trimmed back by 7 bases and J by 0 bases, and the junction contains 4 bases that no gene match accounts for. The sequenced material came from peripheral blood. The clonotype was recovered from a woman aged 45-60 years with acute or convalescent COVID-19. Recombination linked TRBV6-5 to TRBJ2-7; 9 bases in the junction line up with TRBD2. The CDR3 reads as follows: CASNLAGYSYEQYF. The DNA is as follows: TGTGCCAGCAACCTAGCGGGATACTCCTACGAGCAGTACTTC.